This TCR beta chain was obtained from a study of immune characterization of retroperitoneal liposarcoma. Each CDR3 protein gets one entry after TCRdb re-called the PCR reads with MiXCR. This sample has 3,000 or so distinct CDR3 sequences, with around half found just once. The length of the CDR3 is 15 residues. Germline CDR1 and CDR2: MNHNY and SVGAGI (reference sequence). The V segment lost 0 bases and the J segment 3 bases; nucleotides outside the gene matches: 4. The specimen sequenced was tumor tissue. This sequence joins TRBV6-6 and TRBJ1-2; TRBD1 matches 7 bases. The TCR was taken from a male donor with retroperitoneal liposarcoma. For the CDR3, the DNA is TGTGCCAGCAGTTACTCGGGAGGGGGCCACTATGGCTACACCTTC. This translates into CASSYSGGGHYGYTF.